This is a list of T cell receptor beta chains from one sample in a study of identical twins. Via MiXCR, TCRdb re-called the 5' RACE reads, giving one row per CDR3 protein. The table shows around 530,000 distinct CDR3 sequences, with over 12% occurring only once. This sample was also put to use in a study of yellow fever vaccine responses in identical twins.

Specimen: CD4+ T cells sorted from blood. The receptors stem from a woman between 18 and 30 years old in good health. CDR3s include the opening cysteine and the closing phenylalanine or tryptophan. The D gene is left open where the match is weak. The listing skips clone size in some rows; elsewhere it reads once, few, many or a size class.

TGCGCCAGCAGCCTAATGACTAGCGGAGCGGGGGAGCAGTACTTC	CASSLMTSGAGEQYF	-	TRBJ2-7	15	TRBD2	TRBV5-1
TGTGCCAGCAGATTGGGACAGCACTATGGCTACACCTTC	CASRLGQHYGYTF	-	TRBJ1-2	13	TRBD1	TRBV12-3/TRBV12-4
TGTGCCAGCAAACCCACAGGGAAGGGTAATGAGCAGTTCTTC	CASKPTGKGNEQFF	few	TRBJ2-1	14	-	TRBV12-3/TRBV12-4
TGCGCCAGCAGCCAAGTTCTGGGGGCCCCCTACAATGAGCAGTTCTTC	CASSQVLGAPYNEQFF	-	TRBJ2-1	16	-	TRBV4-1
TGTGCCAGCAGCAAATCCGGGACCAGGAGTGGTAGGGAGACCCAGTACTTC	CASSKSGTRSGRETQYF	-	TRBJ2-5	17	-	TRBV11-2
TGTGCCATCAGTGACCCCTCCAATGAGCAGTTCTTC	CAISDPSNEQFF	few	TRBJ2-1	12	-	TRBV10-3
TGCGCCAGCAGCTTGGAACTAGCGGGACTGTCGAGCTCCTACAATGAGCAGTTCTTC	CASSLELAGLSSSYNEQFF	many	TRBJ2-1	19	TRBD2	TRBV5-1
TGTGCCAGCAGCTTTCGGACAGGGAACACAGATACGCAGTATTTT	CASSFRTGNTDTQYF	-	TRBJ2-3	15	TRBD1	TRBV7-9
TGTGCCAGCAGTTACTCGCCGGGACAGAGGACGACCAATGAGCAGTTCTTC	CASSYSPGQRTTNEQFF	few	TRBJ2-1	17	TRBD1	TRBV6-5
TGTGCCAGCAGAGGGACTAGGTTCTATGAGCAGTTCTTC	CASRGTRFYEQFF	-	TRBJ2-1	13	TRBD2	TRBV12-3/TRBV12-4
TGCAGCGTTACGATACTACGGGACACCCCAATGGGGGAGCTGTTTTTT	CSVTILRDTPMGELFF	-	TRBJ2-2	16	-	TRBV29-1
TGTGCCAGCAGTTTGCCTACAGGGGTAGGGGAGACCCAGTACTTC	CASSLPTGVGETQYF	-	TRBJ2-5	15	TRBD1	TRBV28
TGTGCCAGCTCAACCCGGGGGACTAGCGAATACAATGAGCAGTTCTTC	CASSTRGTSEYNEQFF	-	TRBJ2-1	16	TRBD2	TRBV18
TGTGCCAGCAGTTTAGTGGGGGCCCGGGATGGGACCCAGTACTTC	CASSLVGARDGTQYF	-	TRBJ2-5	15	-	TRBV12-3/TRBV12-4
TGTGCCAGCAGGACCCATCTGTGGGGGAACACTGAAGCTTTCTTT	CASRTHLWGNTEAFF	few	TRBJ1-1	15	-	TRBV27
TGTGCCAGCAGTGAGGGGCGGGGGGTCCTCTCCTACAATGAGCAGTTCTTC	CASSEGRGVLSYNEQFF	few	TRBJ2-1	17	TRBD2	TRBV6-1
TGTGCCAGCTCGAAATTCAGCACAGATACGCAGTATTTT	CASSKFSTDTQYF	-	TRBJ2-3	13	-	TRBV6-4
TGTGCCAGCGGGTCCCAAGAGACCCAGTACTTC	CASGSQETQYF	few	TRBJ2-5	11	-	TRBV11-2
TGTGCCATCAGTGCGCGGGGCGGCTACAATGAGCAGTTCTTC	CAISARGGYNEQFF	few	TRBJ2-1	14	-	TRBV10-3
TGTGCCAGCAGCCCCAACTCAGATACGCAGTATTTT	CASSPNSDTQYF	few	TRBJ2-3	12	-	TRBV28
TGCAGTGCTAGATTGCGGCGGGGGGGTCTTGGGAACACCGGGGAGCTGTTTTTT	CSARLRRGGLGNTGELFF	-	TRBJ2-2	18	TRBD2	TRBV20-1
TGTGCCAGCACCTTTTCGGGATCCTACAATGAGCAGTTCTTC	CASTFSGSYNEQFF	few	TRBJ2-1	14	-	TRBV7-9
TGTGCCAGCGCTGGGGGGACAGGGACCTACAATGAGCAGTTCTTC	CASAGGTGTYNEQFF	-	TRBJ2-1	15	TRBD1	TRBV6-1
TGTGCCAGCAGCCAGACAGCCGATAGCAATCAGCCCCAGCATTTT	CASSQTADSNQPQHF	-	TRBJ1-5	15	-	TRBV3-1
TGTGCCACCTCGTCGTCCGCCGGGACACCGGGAGGGGAGACCCAGTACTTC	CATSSSAGTPGGETQYF	-	TRBJ2-5	17	TRBD2	TRBV24-1
TGTGCCATCAGTCCGGGACTAGCGGGGGGATTGGGTAGCACAGATACGCAGTATTTT	CAISPGLAGGLGSTDTQYF	-	TRBJ2-3	19	TRBD2	TRBV12-3/TRBV12-4
TGTGCCAGCAGGCTAACTAGCGGGGACTACGAGCAGTACTTC	CASRLTSGDYEQYF	few	TRBJ2-7	14	TRBD2	TRBV3-1
TGTGCCACCAAGGGACAGGGTTACGGGGAGCTGTTTTTT	CATKGQGYGELFF	-	TRBJ2-2	13	TRBD1	TRBV24-1